Below, 18 T cell receptor beta chains from the same sample are listed, as sequenced in a study of blood T cell repertoires in COVID-19. Sequencing was performed with immunoSEQ multiplex PCR; in TCRdb, only in-frame clones are kept and a portion is missing. The data hold around 280,000 clones, with 90% observed a single time. Sequencing was carried out using PBMCs or T cells enriched from blood (not recorded which). The receptors were sampled from a woman younger than 30 with acute COVID-19.

The chain combines TRBV19 with TRBJ1-2; 9 nucleotides line up with TRBD1. The germline V gene encodes CDR1 LNHDA and CDR2 SQIVND (reference sequence). The CDR3 runs 14 residues. The V segment lost 6 bases and the J segment 4 bases; nucleotides outside the gene matches: 6. The CDR3 loop reads CASSRTGERYGYTF. DNA of the CDR3: TGTGCCAGTAGCAGGACAGGGGAACGCTATGGCTACACCTTC.

The chain links TRBV27 to TRBJ2-7; 8 bases are shared with TRBD1. CDR1 MNHEY and CDR2 SMNVEV come from the germline V gene (reference sequence). The ends lost 0 bases at V and 3 bases at J; junction bases unmatched: 4. CDR3 size: 15 residues. CDR3 bases: TGTGCCAGCAGTTTATCGTCCAGGGGGCACTACGAGCAGTACTTC. Encoded protein: CASSLSSRGHYEQYF.

The chain uses TRBV19 and TRBJ1-5; a weak D match, TRBD1 (5 bases). This CDR3 spans 14 amino acids. From germline, CDR1 is LNHDA and CDR2 SQIVND (reference sequence). V lost 6 bases, J lost 7 bases, and 16 bases lay in between. The CDR3 here is CASSEAGRAQPQHF. CDR3 DNA sequence: TGTGCCAGTAGCGAGGCAGGGAGGGCACAGCCCCAGCATTTT.

The V call is TRBV9, the J call TRBJ2-2; no clear D. CDR1 SGDLS and CDR2 YYNGEE come from the germline V gene. Trimming stripped 5 bases from V and 2 bases from J, with 7 bases between. CDR3 size: 13 residues. CDR3 nucleotide sequence: TGTGCCAGCAGTCGTAGCAACACCGGGGAGCTGTTTTTT. Encoded protein: CASSRSNTGELFF.

The chain carries TRBV27 and TRBJ2-3; 9 bases align to TRBD1. Trimming took 4 bases from V and 4 from J; bases not matched to a gene: 6. Germline V gene lookup returns CDR1 MNHEY and CDR2 SMNVEV (reference sequence). The CDR3 spans 15 residues. The CDR3 DNA reads TGTGCCAGCAGTTGGGGACAGGGAGTTGCAGATACGCAGTATTTT. Translated, it gives CASSWGQGVADTQYF.

The chain links TRBV5-1 to TRBJ2-3; possibly TRBD2 for D (5 bases). Germline V gene sequence: CDR1 SGHRS, CDR2 YFSETQ. This CDR3 spans 15 amino acids. Between the trimmed V and J ends, which lost 1 base and 2 bases, there was a span of 11 bases. This CDR3 reads CASSLSGGYTDTQYF. The CDR3 coding sequence is TGCGCCAGCAGCTTGTCGGGCGGGTACACAGATACGCAGTATTTT.

The rearrangement uses TRBV5-1 and TRBJ1-4; D might be TRBD1 (5 bases). V lost 0 bases, J lost 5 bases, and 11 bases lay in between. Germline V gene sequence: CDR1 SGHRS, CDR2 YFSETQ. The CDR3 consists of 15 residues. This CDR3 reads CASSLVGQENEKLFF. Written as DNA, the CDR3 is TGCGCCAGCAGCTTGGTAGGACAAGAGAATGAAAAACTGTTTTTT.

This sequence joins TRBV7-9 and TRBJ2-2; 7 bases match TRBD2. Losses at the gene ends were 5 bases for V and 4 bases for J; bases not matched to a gene: 4. CDR1 is SEHNR and CDR2 is FQNEAQ in the germline V gene (reference sequence). The CDR3 is 14 residues long. The CDR3 DNA reads as TGTGCCAGCAGCACGGGACTAATCACCGGGGAGCTGTTTTTT. Translating gives CASSTGLITGELFF.

V usage is TRBV6-2 or TRBV6-3 and J usage is TRBJ2-7, with D uncertain. Deletions cut 2 bases from V and 2 bases from J, with 7 bases between. This CDR3 has 13 residues. Germline V gene sequence: CDR1 MNHEY, CDR2 SVGEGT. CDR3 sequence (DNA): TGTGCCAGCAGTTACGGAGCTCCCTACGAGCAGTACTTC. It is translated as CASSYGAPYEQYF.

This clone was counted a few times. V usage is TRBV6-6 and J usage is TRBJ2-7; D is unresolved. V lost 0 bases, J lost 1 base, and 13 bases lay in between. The CDR3 is 16 residues long. CDR1 MNHNY and CDR2 SVGAGI come from the germline V gene (reference sequence). CDR3 loop: CASSYSVQDRSYEQYF. The CDR3 DNA is TGTGCCAGCAGTTACTCGGTCCAGGATCGGTCCTACGAGCAGTACTTC.

This chain links TRBV5-1 with TRBJ2-1; a possible D gene is TRBD1 (5 bases). Germline V gives CDR1 SGHRS, CDR2 YFSETQ. This CDR3 comprises 16 residues. Trimming took 0 bases from V and 5 from J, leaving 15 bases between them. CDR3 bases: TGCGCCAGCAGCTTGGGGGCGGCAGGGCCTCACAATGAGCAGTTCTTC. This sequence encodes CASSLGAAGPHNEQFF.

The V call is TRBV5-6, the J call TRBJ2-6; tentatively, D is TRBD1 (6 bases). Germline values: CDR1 SGHDT, CDR2 YYEEEE. Trimming pared 3 bases from V and 2 bases from J, leaving 15 bases between. The length of the CDR3 is 17 residues. The CDR3 spells CASSSGTITTGANVLTF. In nucleotides, the CDR3 is TGTGCCAGCAGCTCCGGGACAATCACGACTGGGGCCAACGTCCTGACTTTC.

The V gene is TRBV5-1, the J gene TRBJ2-4; 7 positions match TRBD1. Germline V lookup: CDR1 SGHRS, CDR2 YFSETQ. The CDR3 covers 14 residues. V trimming: 4 bases; J trimming: 8 bases; junction bases outside the gene matches: 9. In DNA, the CDR3 is TGCGCCAGCAGCCCCCGACAGGGTTTGGACATTCAGTACTTC. Translating it yields CASSPRQGLDIQYF.

This chain joins TRBV5-4 and TRBJ1-4; 9 nucleotides agree with TRBD1. Germline CDR1 is SGHNT and CDR2 is YYREEE (reference sequence). CDR3 length equals 15 residues. The ends lost 7 bases at V and 5 bases at J; junction bases unmatched: 9. CDR3: CASGKRQGENEKLFF. The CDR3 DNA follows: TGTGCCAGCGGAAAACGACAGGGGGAGAATGAAAAACTGTTTTTT.

The V and J genes are TRBV12-3 or TRBV12-4 and TRBJ1-5; TRBD1 might be the D (6 bases). Trimming took 7 bases from V and 7 from J, leaving 14 bases between them. This CDR3 contains 13 residues. The CDR3 here is CASNIAGEQPQHF. The CDR3 DNA sequence: TGTGCCAGCAACATTGCAGGGGAACAGCCCCAGCATTTT.

This clone was seen a handful of times. This chain links TRBV5-1 with TRBJ2-3, with 7 bases lining up with TRBD1. CDR3 size: 15 residues. J was trimmed by 2 bases and V by 4 bases; bases with no gene match: 7. CDR1 and CDR2 (germline): SGHRS, YFSETQ. This CDR3 is CASSQTGSYTDTQYF. In nucleotides, the CDR3 is TGCGCCAGCAGCCAGACAGGGAGCTACACAGATACGCAGTATTTT.

This clone was found once. This chain joins TRBV11-2 and TRBJ1-5; tentative D call: TRBD1 (5 bases). Trimming took off 5 bases at V and 6 bases at J, with 14 bases between the two ends. This CDR3 is built from 14 residues. Germline-derived CDR1 and CDR2 are SGHAT and FQNNGV. CDR3 protein: CASSPPGVGQPQHF. The CDR3 coding sequence is TGTGCCAGCAGCCCCCCGGGGGTGGGTCAGCCCCAGCATTTT.

The V gene is TRBV2, the J gene TRBJ1-1; D gene uncertain. Looked up from germline, CDR1 is SNHLY and CDR2 is FYNNEI. This CDR3 is 13 amino acids long. Trimming cost V 4 bases and J 4 bases, with 10 bases left between them. CDR3: CASSAVRGTEAFF. Here the CDR3 DNA reads TGTGCCAGCAGTGCAGTTCGGGGCACTGAAGCTTTCTTT. Full variable domain (remainder filled in from reference TRBV2 and TRBJ1-1): EPEVTQTPSHQVTQMGQEVILRCVPISNHLYFYWYRQILGQKVEFLVSFYNNEISEKSEIFDDQFSVERPDGSNFTLKIRSTKLEDSAMYFCASSAVRGTEAFFGQGTRLTVV.